This is a list of T cell receptor beta chains from one sample in a study of vaccination effects on CD4 cells after COVID-19. Libraries were prepared by immunoSEQ multiplex PCR; TCRdb keeps only in-frame clonotypes and omits some of them. The data contain some 69,000 clones, roughly four fifths of them singletons. Their antigens remain unidentified. The material was CD4+ T cells from PBMCs cultured without peptide, obtained after COVID-19 vaccination. The receptors originated from a human donor who received a COVID-19 vaccine. CDR3s include the opening cysteine and the closing phenylalanine or tryptophan. A D gene is named only where the DNA matches it firmly. The listing skips clone size in some rows; elsewhere it reads once, few, many or a size class.

v_call: TRBV2
j_call: TRBJ2-2
d_call: NA
clone_size: NA
cdr3_aa: CASGGGRNTGELFF
cdr3_nt: TGTGCCAGCGGAGGGGGCAGGAACACCGGGGAGCTGTTTTTT

v_call: TRBV6-5
j_call: TRBJ1-5
d_call: NA
clone_size: NA
cdr3_aa: CASSPPERAGQPQHF
cdr3_nt: TGTGCCAGCAGTCCCCCCGAGAGAGCGGGTCAGCCCCAGCATTTT

v_call: TRBV5-1
j_call: TRBJ1-3
d_call: NA
clone_size: NA
cdr3_aa: CASRSSVSSGNTIYF
cdr3_nt: TGCGCCAGCAGGAGTTCCGTTAGCTCTGGAAACACCATATATTTT

v_call: TRBV5-1
j_call: TRBJ1-1
d_call: NA
clone_size: NA
cdr3_aa: CASSRWDTGTEAFF
cdr3_nt: TGCGCCAGCAGCCGCTGGGACACTGGGACTGAAGCTTTCTTT

v_call: TRBV28
j_call: TRBJ2-6
d_call: NA
clone_size: NA
cdr3_aa: CASSVPGSGANVLTF
cdr3_nt: TGTGCCAGCAGCGTGCCTGGCTCTGGGGCCAACGTCCTGACTTTC

v_call: TRBV24-1
j_call: TRBJ1-2
d_call: NA
clone_size: few
cdr3_aa: CATSDSGGSNYGYTF
cdr3_nt: TGTGCCACCAGTGATTCGGGGGGGAGTAACTATGGCTACACCTTC

v_call: TRBV6-5
j_call: TRBJ1-4
d_call: NA
clone_size: NA
cdr3_aa: CASTSGQTTNEKLFF
cdr3_nt: TGTGCCAGCACCTCCGGACAGACAACTAATGAAAAACTGTTTTTT

v_call: TRBV4-1
j_call: TRBJ1-2
d_call: NA
clone_size: NA
cdr3_aa: CASSQDAAGRNYGYTF
cdr3_nt: TGCGCCAGCAGCCAAGATGCGGCCGGGCGTAACTATGGCTACACCTTC

v_call: TRBV7-9
j_call: TRBJ2-5
d_call: NA
clone_size: NA
cdr3_aa: CASSLDNQETQYF
cdr3_nt: TGTGCCAGCAGCTTAGACAACCAAGAGACCCAGTACTTC

v_call: TRBV19
j_call: TRBJ1-1
d_call: NA
clone_size: NA
cdr3_aa: CASSEGVWVTEAFF
cdr3_nt: TGTGCCAGTAGCGAAGGGGTATGGGTCACTGAAGCTTTCTTT

v_call: TRBV10-3
j_call: TRBJ1-5
d_call: NA
clone_size: NA
cdr3_aa: CAISATNQPQHF
cdr3_nt: TGTGCCATCAGTGCTACTAATCAGCCCCAGCATTTT

v_call: TRBV6-5
j_call: TRBJ1-5
d_call: NA
clone_size: NA
cdr3_aa: CASRRDPNQPQHF
cdr3_nt: TGTGCCAGCAGACGGGATCCAAATCAGCCCCAGCATTTT

v_call: TRBV24-1
j_call: TRBJ2-2
d_call: TRBD1
clone_size: NA
cdr3_aa: CATSEIGQGSTGELFF
cdr3_nt: TGTGCCACCAGTGAAATCGGACAGGGGTCCACCGGGGAGCTGTTTTTT

v_call: TRBV30
j_call: TRBJ2-5
d_call: TRBD2
clone_size: NA
cdr3_aa: CAWSVARTSRRETQYF
cdr3_nt: TGTGCCTGGAGTGTTGCGAGGACTAGCCGCAGAGAGACCCAGTACTTC